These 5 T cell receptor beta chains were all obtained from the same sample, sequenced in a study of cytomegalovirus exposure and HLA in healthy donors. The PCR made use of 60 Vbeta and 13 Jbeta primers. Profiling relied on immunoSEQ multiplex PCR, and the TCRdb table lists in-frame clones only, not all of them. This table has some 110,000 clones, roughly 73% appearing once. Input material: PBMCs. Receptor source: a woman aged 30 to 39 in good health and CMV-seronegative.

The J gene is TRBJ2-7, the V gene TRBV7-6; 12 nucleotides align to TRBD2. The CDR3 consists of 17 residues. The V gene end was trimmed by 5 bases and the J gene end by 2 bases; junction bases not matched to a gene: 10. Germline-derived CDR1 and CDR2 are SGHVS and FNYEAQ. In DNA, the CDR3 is TGTGCCAGCAGCCTAGGGACTAGCGGGCTCCGGGCCTACGAGCAGTACTTC. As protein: CASSLGTSGLRAYEQYF.

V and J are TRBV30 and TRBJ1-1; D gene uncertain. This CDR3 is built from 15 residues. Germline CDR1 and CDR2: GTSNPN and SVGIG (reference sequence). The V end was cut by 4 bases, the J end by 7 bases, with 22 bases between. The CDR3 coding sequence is TGTGCCTGGAAGAGTCAGCAAACGAGAGGTTTTGAAGCTTTCTTT. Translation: CAWKSQQTRGFEAFF.

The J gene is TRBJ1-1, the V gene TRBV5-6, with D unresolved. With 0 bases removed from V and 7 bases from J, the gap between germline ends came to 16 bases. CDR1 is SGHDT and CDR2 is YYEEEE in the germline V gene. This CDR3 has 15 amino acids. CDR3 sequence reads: CASSLAQILRDEAFF. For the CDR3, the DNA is TGTGCCAGCAGCTTGGCTCAAATACTCCGGGATGAAGCTTTCTTT.

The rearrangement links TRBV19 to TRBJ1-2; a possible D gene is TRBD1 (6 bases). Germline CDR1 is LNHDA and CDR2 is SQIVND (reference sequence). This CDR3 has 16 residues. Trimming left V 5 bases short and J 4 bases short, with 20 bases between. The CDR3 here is CASSQGLRDTSYGYTF. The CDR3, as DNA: TGTGCCAGTAGTCAAGGACTCCGGGACACCTCCTATGGCTACACCTTC. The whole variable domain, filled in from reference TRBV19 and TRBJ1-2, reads DGGITQSPKYLFRKEGQNVTLSCEQNLNHDAMYWYRQDPGQGLRLIYYSQIVNDFQKGDIAEGYSVSREKKESFPLTVTSAQKNPTAFYLCASSQGLRDTSYGYTFGSGTRLTVV.

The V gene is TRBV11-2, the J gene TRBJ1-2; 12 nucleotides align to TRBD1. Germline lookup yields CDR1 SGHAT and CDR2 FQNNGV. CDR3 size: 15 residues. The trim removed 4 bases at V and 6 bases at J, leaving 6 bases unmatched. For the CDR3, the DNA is TGTGCCAGCAGCTGGGGGACAGGGGGCGAAGATGGCTACACCTTC. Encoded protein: CASSWGTGGEDGYTF. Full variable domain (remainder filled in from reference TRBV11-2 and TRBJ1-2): EAGVAQSPRYKIIEKRQSVAFWCNPISGHATLYWYQQILGQGPKLLIQFQNNGVVDDSQLPKDRFSAERLKGVDSTLKIQPAKLEDSAVYLCASSWGTGGEDGYTFGSGTRLTVV.